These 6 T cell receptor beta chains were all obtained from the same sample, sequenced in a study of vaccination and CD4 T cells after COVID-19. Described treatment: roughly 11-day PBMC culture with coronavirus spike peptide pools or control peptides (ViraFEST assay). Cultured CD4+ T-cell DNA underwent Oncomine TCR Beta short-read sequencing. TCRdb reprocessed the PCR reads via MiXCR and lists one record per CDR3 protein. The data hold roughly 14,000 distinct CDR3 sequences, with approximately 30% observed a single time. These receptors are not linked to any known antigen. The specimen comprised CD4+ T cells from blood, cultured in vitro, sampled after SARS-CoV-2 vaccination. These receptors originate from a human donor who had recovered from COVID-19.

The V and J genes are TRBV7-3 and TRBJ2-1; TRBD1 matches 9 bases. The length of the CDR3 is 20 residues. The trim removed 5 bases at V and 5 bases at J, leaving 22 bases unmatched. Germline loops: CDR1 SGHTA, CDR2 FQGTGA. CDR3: CASSPTGTGNIRRKNNEQFF. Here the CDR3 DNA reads TGTGCCAGCAGCCCCACCGGGACAGGGAATATTCGGCGGAAGAACAATGAGCAGTTCTTC.

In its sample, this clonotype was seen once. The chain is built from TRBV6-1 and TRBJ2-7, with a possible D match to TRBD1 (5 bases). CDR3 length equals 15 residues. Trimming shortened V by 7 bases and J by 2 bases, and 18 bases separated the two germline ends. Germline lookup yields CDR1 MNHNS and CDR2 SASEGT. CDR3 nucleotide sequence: TGTGCCAGCACGGACCTCGATCAGGGAACCTACGAGCAGTACTTC. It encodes CASTDLDQGTYEQYF.

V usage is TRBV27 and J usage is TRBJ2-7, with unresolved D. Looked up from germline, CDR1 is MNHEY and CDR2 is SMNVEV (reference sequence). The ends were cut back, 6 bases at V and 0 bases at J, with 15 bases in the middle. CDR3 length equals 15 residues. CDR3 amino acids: CASSRIHLSSYEQYF. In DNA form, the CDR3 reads TGTGCCAGCAGCCGGATCCATCTTAGCTCCTACGAGCAGTACTTC.

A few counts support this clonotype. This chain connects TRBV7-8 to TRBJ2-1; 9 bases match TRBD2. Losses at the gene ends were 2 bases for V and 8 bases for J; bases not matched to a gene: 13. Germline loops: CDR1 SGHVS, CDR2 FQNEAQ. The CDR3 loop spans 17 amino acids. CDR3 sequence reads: CASSLRRIAGVRYEQFF. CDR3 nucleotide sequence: TGTGCCAGCAGCTTAAGGAGAATAGCGGGAGTACGGTATGAGCAGTTCTTC.

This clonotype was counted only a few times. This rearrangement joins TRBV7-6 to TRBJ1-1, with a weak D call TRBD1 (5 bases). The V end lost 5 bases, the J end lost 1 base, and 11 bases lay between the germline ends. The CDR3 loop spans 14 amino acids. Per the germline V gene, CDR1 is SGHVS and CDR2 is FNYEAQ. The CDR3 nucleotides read TGTGCCAGCAGCACCCTGACAGAGAACACTGAAGCTTTCTTT. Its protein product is CASSTLTENTEAFF.

The CDR3 coding sequence is TGTGCCAGTAGTAGATGGGACAAGCCCTATGGCTACACCTTC. It encodes CASSRWDKPYGYTF. J is TRBJ1-2 and V is TRBV19; D possibly corresponds to TRBD1 (6 bases). The CDR3 sequence is 14 residues long. Germline-derived CDR1 and CDR2 are LNHDA and SQIVND (reference sequence). Trimming removed 4 bases from V and 4 bases from J, with 13 bases in between.